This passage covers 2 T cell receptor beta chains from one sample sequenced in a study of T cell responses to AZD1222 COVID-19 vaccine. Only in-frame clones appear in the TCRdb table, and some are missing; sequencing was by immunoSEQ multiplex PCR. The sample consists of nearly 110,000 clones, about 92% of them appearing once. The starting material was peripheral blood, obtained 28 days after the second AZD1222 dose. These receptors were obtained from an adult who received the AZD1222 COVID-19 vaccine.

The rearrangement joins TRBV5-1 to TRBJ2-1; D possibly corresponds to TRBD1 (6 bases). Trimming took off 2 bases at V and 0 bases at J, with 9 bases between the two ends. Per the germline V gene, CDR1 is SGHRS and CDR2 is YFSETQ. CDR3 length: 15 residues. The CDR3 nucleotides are TGCGCCAGCAGCTTACCAGGGGACTCCTACAATGAGCAGTTCTTC. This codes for CASSLPGDSYNEQFF.

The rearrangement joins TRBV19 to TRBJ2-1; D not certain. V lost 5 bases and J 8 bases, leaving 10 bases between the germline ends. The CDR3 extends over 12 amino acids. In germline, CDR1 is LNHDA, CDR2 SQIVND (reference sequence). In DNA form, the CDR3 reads TGTGCCAGTAGTTTCGGTACTGATGAGCAGTTCTTC. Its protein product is CASSFGTDEQFF. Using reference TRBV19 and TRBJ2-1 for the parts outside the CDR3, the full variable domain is DGGITQSPKYLFRKEGQNVTLSCEQNLNHDAMYWYRQDPGQGLRLIYYSQIVNDFQKGDIAEGYSVSREKKESFPLTVTSAQKNPTAFYLCASSFGTDEQFFGPGTRLTVL.